Here is one T cell receptor (beta chain) with its context. Sequencing used immunoSEQ multiplex PCR; TCRdb keeps in-frame clones, though not all of them. The data hold over 300,000 clones, with 87% observed a single time. The sample comes from a study of shared clonotypes between healthy human individuals. The CDR3 extends over 15 amino acids. Germline CDR1 reads SGDLS; CDR2 reads YYNGEE. Germline trimming cut 4 bases from V and 5 bases from J; bases unmatched to any gene: 9. The sequenced sample consisted of memory CD8+ T cells sorted from blood. Subset reported: CD45RO+ cells pooled with CCR7-negative TemRA cells. The clonotype comes from a man between 18 and 35 years old in good health. This chain uses TRBV9 with TRBJ1-1, with 9 bases that match TRBD1. CDR3 DNA: TGTGCCAGCAGCCCCGAGACAGGGGGGTTTACTGAAGCTTTCTTT. Its protein is CASSPETGGFTEAFF.